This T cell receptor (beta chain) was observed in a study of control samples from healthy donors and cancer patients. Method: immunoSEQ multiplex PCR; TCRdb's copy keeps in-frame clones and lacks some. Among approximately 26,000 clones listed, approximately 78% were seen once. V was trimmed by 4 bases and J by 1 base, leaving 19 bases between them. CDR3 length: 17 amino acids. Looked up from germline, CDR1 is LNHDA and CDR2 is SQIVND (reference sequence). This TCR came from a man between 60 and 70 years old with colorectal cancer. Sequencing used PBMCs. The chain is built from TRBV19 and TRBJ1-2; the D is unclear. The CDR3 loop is CASSTLPGFAINYGYTF. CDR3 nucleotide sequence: TGTGCCAGTAGTACCTTACCCGGATTTGCAATTAACTATGGCTACACCTTC.